This record covers a single T cell receptor (beta chain). Its antigen is currently unknown. Trimming left V 2 bases short and J 0 bases short, with 7 bases between. The germline V gene encodes CDR1 MNHEY and CDR2 SVGAGI. The CDR3 covers 14 residues. These data come from a study of cytomegalovirus exposure and HLA in healthy donors. Broader study findings: Donors were assumed by presence/absence analyses to have roughly uniform sequencing depth. Follow-up analysis seemed to connect common viral pathogens with several of the most significant clusters identified.

In the PCR, 60 Vbeta and 13 Jbeta primers were used. Only in-frame clones appear in the TCRdb table, and some are missing; sequencing was by immunoSEQ multiplex PCR. Among about 160,000 clones listed, roughly 71% were seen once. Each of the donors was a healthy bone marrow donor. Sequenced material: PBMCs. This TCR derives from a woman aged 50 to 65 in good health and CMV-seropositive. V usage is TRBV6-5 and J usage is TRBJ1-2; D ambiguous. CDR3 nucleotide sequence: TGTGCCAGCAGTTACACTCAAACTAACTATGGCTACACCTTC. Its protein is CASSYTQTNYGYTF.